What follows is one T cell receptor (beta chain) and its context. Its antigen is not identified. This sample is drawn from a study of cytomegalovirus exposure and HLA in healthy donors. Each of the donors was a healthy bone marrow donor. V gave up 8 bases and J gave up 2 bases, with 10 bases separating them. The CDR3 runs 13 residues. CDR1 is LNHDA, CDR2 SQIVND, per germline (reference sequence). The PCR was carried out with 60 Vbeta primers and 13 Jbeta primers. Under the authors' procedure: A later analysis counted around 74 million unique TCR beta chains, around 12 million shared. TCRdb keeps only in-frame clones here, not all; method: immunoSEQ multiplex PCR. Clonal size and the V and J genes are those of that table, whereas D and trimming came from the DNA. The data contain 25,000 to 30,000 clones, about 66% of them singletons. General study points: As was reported, the HLA-A and HLA-B alleles of most subjects were accurately predicted from TCR beta sequences. Rarity characterized most TCR sequences, yet some public TCRs appeared in many donors.

The material sequenced was PBMCs. The receptor was isolated from a male donor in good health and CMV-seropositive. The chain couples TRBV19 to TRBJ1-5; tentatively, D is TRBD1 (5 bases). The CDR3 loop reads CASGGVGNQPQHF. CDR3 DNA sequence: TGTGCCAGTGGGGGGGTGGGCAATCAGCCCCAGCATTTT.